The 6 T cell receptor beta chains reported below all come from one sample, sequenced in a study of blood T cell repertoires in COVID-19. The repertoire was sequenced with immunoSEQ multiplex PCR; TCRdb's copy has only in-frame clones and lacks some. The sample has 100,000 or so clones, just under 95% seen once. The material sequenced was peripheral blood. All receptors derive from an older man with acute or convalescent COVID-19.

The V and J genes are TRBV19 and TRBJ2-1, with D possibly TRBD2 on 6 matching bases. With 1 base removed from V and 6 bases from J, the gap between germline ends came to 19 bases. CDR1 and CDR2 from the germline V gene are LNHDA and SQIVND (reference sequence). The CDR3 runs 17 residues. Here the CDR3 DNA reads TGTGCCAGTAGTATAGGGCTCCCAGCGGTGGGGGGCAATGAGCAGTTCTTC. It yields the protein CASSIGLPAVGGNEQFF.

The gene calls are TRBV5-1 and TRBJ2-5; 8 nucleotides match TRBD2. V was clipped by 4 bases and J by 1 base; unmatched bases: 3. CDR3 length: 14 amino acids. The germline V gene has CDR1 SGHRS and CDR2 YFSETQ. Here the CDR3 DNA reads TGCGCCAGCAGCGCCGCGGGGGGCCAAGAGACCCAGTACTTC. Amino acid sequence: CASSAAGGQETQYF.

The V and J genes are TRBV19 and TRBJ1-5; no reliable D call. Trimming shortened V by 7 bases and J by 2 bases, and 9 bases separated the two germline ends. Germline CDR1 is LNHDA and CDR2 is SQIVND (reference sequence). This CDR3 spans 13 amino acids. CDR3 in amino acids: CASISQGNQPQHF. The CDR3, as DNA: TGTGCCAGTATCTCCCAGGGCAATCAGCCCCAGCATTTT.

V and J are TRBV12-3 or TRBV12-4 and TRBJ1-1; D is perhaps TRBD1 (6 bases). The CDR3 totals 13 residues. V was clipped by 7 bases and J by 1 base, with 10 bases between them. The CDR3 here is CASTGQQNTEAFF. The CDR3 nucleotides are TGTGCCAGCACCGGACAGCAGAACACTGAAGCTTTCTTT.

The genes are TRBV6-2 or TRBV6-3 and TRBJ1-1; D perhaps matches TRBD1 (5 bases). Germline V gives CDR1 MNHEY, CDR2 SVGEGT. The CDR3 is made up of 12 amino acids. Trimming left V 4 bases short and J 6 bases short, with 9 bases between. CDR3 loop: CASSSRDSEAFF. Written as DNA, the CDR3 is TGTGCCAGCAGTTCCAGGGATTCTGAAGCTTTCTTT.

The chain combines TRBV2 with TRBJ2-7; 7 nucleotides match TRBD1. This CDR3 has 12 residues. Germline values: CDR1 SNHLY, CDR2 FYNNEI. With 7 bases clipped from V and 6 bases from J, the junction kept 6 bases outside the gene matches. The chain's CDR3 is CASTVGGGEQYF. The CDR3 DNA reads TGTGCCAGCACCGTAGGGGGCGGCGAGCAGTACTTC.